This section outlines one T cell receptor (beta chain) sequence together with its context. Its antigen is unknown. The sample originates from a study of shared clonotypes between healthy human individuals. Findings and caveats of the study: Specimens sampled were limited to blood, with tissue repertoires likely differing.

The CDR3 runs to 16 residues. Germline values: CDR1 SGHRS, CDR2 YFSETQ. V lost 0 bases and J lost 6; bases outside the gene matches: 9. Adult Caucasians living in Nashville, Tennessee made up all of the donors. CD45RA-negative memory and CD45RA+ naive subsets were split from the CD4+ cells. The method was immunoSEQ multiplex PCR; TCRdb's version includes in-frame clones alone and lacks a portion of them. The sample records roughly 2.4 million clones, about 94% being singletons. This receptor was taken from a man between 18 and 35 years old in good health. Specimen: naive CD4+ T cells sorted from blood. This sample's subset: CD45RA+ positively selected. This chain connects TRBV5-1 to TRBJ1-3; 7 bases are a match to TRBD1. CDR3 sequence: CASSLAPSQGENTIYF. The CDR3 nucleotides are TGCGCCAGCAGCTTGGCCCCCTCGCAGGGGGAAAACACCATATATTTT.